This T cell receptor (beta chain) came from a study of blood T cell repertoires in COVID-19. The wider study: The cDNA or gDNA used as material had been derived from T cells, B-cell-depleted T cells, or PBMCs.

With V trimmed by 6 bases and J by 1 base, 12 bases remained unmatched. The CDR3 length is 17 residues. From germline, CDR1 is PRHDT and CDR2 FYEKMQ (reference sequence). In the original processing: Researchers report that nucleated cell counts were estimated from reference gene primer amplification. Clones were sequenced by immunoSEQ multiplex PCR, and TCRdb holds only the in-frame ones, with some missing. V, J and clone size are those of that table, while D and trimming were read from the DNA. The sample has a few hundred thousand clones, roughly 90% seen once. Clinical history reported by participants formed the basis on which cohorts were assigned. Those designated as exposed participants met a COVID-19 case within 2 weeks before study entry. In its sample, this clone was seen a few times.

The chain is built from TRBV13 and TRBJ2-1; TRBD2 matches 7 bases. The receptor's source is a woman in her 30s who had been exposed to COVID-19. The material sequenced was PBMCs or T cells enriched from blood (not recorded which). The CDR3 nucleotides read TGTGCCAGCAGGTTCTGGGGGGGACTCCCATCCTACAATGAGCAGTTCTTC. This gives the protein CASRFWGGLPSYNEQFF.